This TCR beta chain was sequenced in a study of T cell responses to AZD1222 COVID-19 vaccine. This table comes from immunoSEQ multiplex PCR, and its TCRdb copy is limited to in-frame clones, with some not included. The sample holds 200,000 to 250,000 clones, roughly 91% seen once. V gave up 4 bases and J gave up 0 bases, with 21 bases separating them. The CDR3 consists of 19 residues. Germline loops: CDR1 LNHDA, CDR2 SQIVND (reference sequence). Specimen: peripheral blood, collected on day 0 of MenACWY control vaccination. The source is an adult in good health. The chain combines TRBV19 with TRBJ2-2; a possible D gene is TRBD2 (6 bases). The DNA for the CDR3 is TGTGCCAGTAGTACGCCCGGTGGAGGGGCACGATCGAACACCGGGGAGCTGTTTTTT. Translation gives CASSTPGGGARSNTGELFF. Full variable domain (remainder filled in from reference TRBV19 and TRBJ2-2): DGGITQSPKYLFRKEGQNVTLSCEQNLNHDAMYWYRQDPGQGLRLIYYSQIVNDFQKGDIAEGYSVSREKKESFPLTVTSAQKNPTAFYLCASSTPGGGARSNTGELFFGEGSRLTVL.